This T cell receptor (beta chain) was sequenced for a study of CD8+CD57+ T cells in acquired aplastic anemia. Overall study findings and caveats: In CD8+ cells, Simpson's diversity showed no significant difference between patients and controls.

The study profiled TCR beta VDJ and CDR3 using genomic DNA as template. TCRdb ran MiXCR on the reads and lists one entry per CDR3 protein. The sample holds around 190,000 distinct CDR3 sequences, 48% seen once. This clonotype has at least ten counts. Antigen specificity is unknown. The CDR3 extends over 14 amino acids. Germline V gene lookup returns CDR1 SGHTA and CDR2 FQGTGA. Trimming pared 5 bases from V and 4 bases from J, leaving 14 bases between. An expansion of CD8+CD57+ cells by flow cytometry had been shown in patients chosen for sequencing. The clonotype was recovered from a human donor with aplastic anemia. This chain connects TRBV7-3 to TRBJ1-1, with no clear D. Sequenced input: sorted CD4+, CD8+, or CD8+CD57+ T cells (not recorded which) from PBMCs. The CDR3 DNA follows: TGTGCCAGCAGCCTGGCAGGCCCCACCACTGAAGCTTTCTTT. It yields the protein CASSLAGPTTEAFF.